The sequence of this TCR beta chain was determined in a study of cytomegalovirus exposure and HLA in healthy donors. With respect to this clone: Its target is not known.

It was with 60 Vbeta and 13 Jbeta primers that the PCR ran. Study processing details: Later, an analysis found 65 million to 85 million unique TCR beta chains, and 9.5 million to 12 million of these were shared. Using immunoSEQ multiplex PCR, the repertoire was profiled, and TCRdb retains in-frame clones only, with some absent. D and trimming were read from the DNA, whereas the V and J calls and clone size are those reported in that table. The sample consists of about 160,000 clones, roughly 87% of them appearing once. From germline, CDR1 is MNHNS and CDR2 SASEGT. Unmatched junction bases numbered 10, after V lost 3 bases and J lost 10 bases. The CDR3 loop spans 15 amino acids. Study-wide results and limits: No immune exposure information besides CMV serostatus was available. In vitro confirmation showed three CMV-associated chains to be CMV antigen specific.

The sequencing sample was made of PBMCs. The TCR was taken from a girl aged 5 to 17 in good health and CMV-seropositive. The chain employs TRBV6-1 and TRBJ2-1; TRBD1 matches 9 bases. CDR3 residues: CASSEWTGALGEQFF. CDR3 in DNA: TGTGCCAGCAGTGAGTGGACAGGGGCCTTGGGGGAGCAGTTCTTC.